This T cell receptor beta chain was identified in a study of Ad26.COV2.S vaccination and SARS-CoV-2 variants. Overall study findings and caveats: People given the vaccine had a wider spike-specific TCR breadth than placebo recipients did. An underestimation of total T cell responses may have resulted from the TCR breadth and depth analyses. CD8+ and CD4+ T cells specific for spike reportedly responded with substantial breadth after vaccination.

The junction had 7 bases not matched to a gene; V was cut back by 6 bases and J by 2 bases. CDR3 length equals 14 residues. Germline V gives CDR1 MDHEN, CDR2 SYDVKM. Points on this clone: Its antigen is as yet unknown.

Sequencing was performed with immunoSEQ multiplex PCR; in TCRdb, only in-frame clones are kept and a portion is missing. The sample comprises about 180,000 clones, roughly 89% of which are singletons, and roughly 6% rests with the top ten. Sample: peripheral blood, taken after recovery from COVID-19. The chain combines TRBV28 with TRBJ2-7, with 7 positions matching TRBD2. This TCR was sampled from a human donor who had recovered from COVID-19. The CDR3 sequence is CASSSPSGTYEQYF. The CDR3 bases are TGTGCCAGCAGCTCTCCTAGCGGTACCTACGAGCAGTACTTC.